The TCR beta chain described here comes from a study of PD-1 blockade in classical Hodgkin lymphoma. Findings and limits, study-wide: Prior therapy or disease activity may underlie the repertoire differences, whose causes remain undefined. By C4D1, CD4+ diversity increased significantly, especially in complete responders. Compared with healthy donors, newly diagnosed patients reportedly showed lower baseline TCR diversity. Newly diagnosed patients and complete responders had comparable diversity at baseline.

A note on this clone: No antigen is known for it.

Clones were read by immunoSEQ multiplex PCR, and TCRdb kept only the in-frame ones, dropping some. The sample has approximately 10,000 clones; around 83% are singletons. Noted time point: cycle 4 day 1 (C4D1), after less than seven weeks of nivolumab. Every one of the patients relapsed after autologous stem cell transplantation (brentuximab vedotin exposure was variable). Thawed PBMCs were the source of CD8+ T cells, obtained through magnetic negative selection. Germline trimming cut 3 bases from V and 4 bases from J; bases unmatched to any gene: 3. The V gene's germline CDR1 is LNHDA and CDR2 SQIVND (reference sequence). The CDR3 runs 14 residues.

This receptor was taken from a human donor with classical Hodgkin lymphoma. The donor label of this sample is uncertain. Source: CD8+ T cells from blood, taken before the fourth cycle of nivolumab. The V and J genes are TRBV19 and TRBJ2-7, with 10 bases fitting TRBD2. In nucleotides, the CDR3 is TGTGCCAGTAGTATTTCAGCGGGAGGGTACGAGCAGTACTTC. Amino acid sequence: CASSISAGGYEQYF.